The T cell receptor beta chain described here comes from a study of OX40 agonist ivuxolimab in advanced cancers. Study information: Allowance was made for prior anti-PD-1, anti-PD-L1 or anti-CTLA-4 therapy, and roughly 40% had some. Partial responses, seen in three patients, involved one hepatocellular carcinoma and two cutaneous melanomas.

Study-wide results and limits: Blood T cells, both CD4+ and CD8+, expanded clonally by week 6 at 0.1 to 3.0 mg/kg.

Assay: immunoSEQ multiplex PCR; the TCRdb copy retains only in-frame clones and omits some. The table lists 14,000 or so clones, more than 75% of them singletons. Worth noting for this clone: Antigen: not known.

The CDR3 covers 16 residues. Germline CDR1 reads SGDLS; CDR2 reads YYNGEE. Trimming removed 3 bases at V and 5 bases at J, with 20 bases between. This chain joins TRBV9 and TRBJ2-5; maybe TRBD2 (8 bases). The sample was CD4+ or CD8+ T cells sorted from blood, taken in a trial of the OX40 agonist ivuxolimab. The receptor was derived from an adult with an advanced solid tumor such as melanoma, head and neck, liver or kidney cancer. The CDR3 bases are TGTGCCAGCAGCGAATCCGACAGGGCGGGAGGTGAGACCCAGTACTTC. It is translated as CASSESDRAGGETQYF. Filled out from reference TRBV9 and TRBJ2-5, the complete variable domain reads DSGVTQTPKHLITATGQRVTLRCSPRSGDLSVYWYQQSLDQGLQFLIQYYNGEERAKGNILERFSAQQFPDLHSELNLSSLELGDSALYFCASSESDRAGGETQYFGPGTRLLVL.